Listed here is a single T cell receptor (beta chain). This clonotype was found many times. Its antigen is still unknown. No base-level quality is on record; no much larger clone is a single base apart. V and J are truncated by 4 bases and 5 bases respectively, leaving an intervening sequence of 9 bases. Measured from the cysteine to the phenylalanine, the CDR3 is 12 residues long. The sequence is cut down to CDR3 DNA, 36 bases in frame from base 1. Only healthy Caucasian donors were included. The twin cohort comprised three pairs of female monozygotic twins, all aged roughly 18 to 30 years. The RNA used for TCR libraries was isolated from peripheral blood mononuclear cells. The sample is drawn from a study of identical twins (TCRdb year 2016). With respect to the entire study: To test whether fetal clonotypes persist, the study used deep sequencing on TCR alpha and beta repertoires from monozygotic twins, unrelated adults of various ages, and cord blood. To rule out contamination, replicate twin experiments were performed at different times with different library preparation protocols. Beyond this particular receptor, the publication reports: Compared with coincidental sharing between unrelated individuals, an excess of low generation-probability sequences was observed among out-of-frame TCR alpha sequences shared between twins. A weaker excess of twin sharing was found in beta out-of-frame sequences because the signal-to-noise ratio was lowered by fewer shared sequences. Because the same donors could not be followed over many years, the conclusions depended on cross-sectional statistical analysis. Invariant T cells such as MAIT and iNKT could partly confound zero-insertion analyses, though diverse VJ usage argued against this for most clonotypes. In monozygotic twins, recombination models systematically underestimated out-of-frame TCR alpha sharing, but the models matched the sharing seen between unrelated individuals. Abundant cord blood beta clonotypes had fewer insertions, young adult naive repertoires showed a similar but weaker trend, and memory repertoires showed no such trend.

The receptor library was made with 5' RACE. Sequencer: Illumina HiSeq 2000. A universal primer binding site was added through template switching, and the final cDNA carried a unique molecular identifier so that TCR cDNA molecules could be counted accurately. First-strand cDNA for TCR alpha and beta chains was synthesized from specific primers in the conserved constant-segment region. Each cDNA library was double barcoded, with a SMART-Mk sample barcode plus Illumina barcodes, to control for contamination. TruSeq adapter sequences, together with Illumina sample barcodes, were added in two successive PCR steps. The TCR alpha and beta cDNA libraries were sequenced on the Illumina HiSeq platform using custom primers. In the source study's methods: MiGEC processed the raw reads to extract unique molecular identifiers, while MiXCR was used to determine the CDR3 positions. Recombination models were inferred per individual with the repgenHMM and IGoR tools using an EM algorithm. Shared clonotypes were analyzed with the tcR package in R, and sharing was normalized by the product of cloneset sizes. To study raw recombination free of thymic and clonal selection effects, out-of-frame nonproductive sequences were analyzed. Using fastp at Q25 and MiXCR, TCRdb reprocessed the public reads and kept productive beta chains. All rows with the same CDR3 protein become a single entry with the most common DNA and genes. TCRdb, rather than the study authors, made the V and J calls. The sample data list about 570,000 distinct CDR3 sequences, and around 9.6% of these were observed just once. Together, the top ten hold approximately 3% of the sample.

Separately, the same data were catalogued under a study of yellow fever vaccine responses in identical twins. Per the second study: According to the authors, in identical twins the way T cells responded to vaccination appeared partly convergent and partly personalized. In identical twins, the study followed T cell clones that responded to the vaccine with precision.

The sequence came from a woman aged 18-29 years in good health. The chain is made from TRBV12-3 or TRBV12-4 and TRBJ2-7; no D gene is confidently identified. Sequenced material: PBMCs. The DNA is TGTGCCAGCAGTTCATCTCGCCACGAGCAGTACTTC. Translated, it reads CASSSSRHEQYF.